Listed here is a single T cell receptor beta chain. Its antigen remains unidentified. Patients had received no treatment within the previous three months. The data stem from a study of resident and recirculating memory T cells in vitiligo. Study-wide results and caveats: Different lesions suggested infiltration by different T cell clones.

This CDR3 contains 14 residues. Germline lookup yields CDR1 SNHLY and CDR2 FYNNEI. The V gene end was trimmed by 6 bases and the J gene end by 0 bases; junction bases not matched to a gene: 3. Sequencing was performed with immunoSEQ multiplex PCR; in TCRdb, only in-frame clones are kept and a portion is missing. The data contain 75,000 to 85,000 clones, 92% of them seen just once; the ten biggest clones take up about 5.5%. Sequencing input: blood. This sequence joins TRBV2 and TRBJ2-7; 9 bases line up with TRBD2. This sequence originates from a male donor with vitiligo. CDR3 sequence: CASRTSGASYEQYF. DNA of the CDR3: TGTGCCAGCAGGACTAGCGGAGCCTCCTACGAGCAGTACTTC. The full variable domain, completed using reference TRBV2 and TRBJ2-7, is EPEVTQTPSHQVTQMGQEVILRCVPISNHLYFYWYRQILGQKVEFLVSFYNNEISEKSEIFDDQFSVERPDGSNFTLKIRSTKLEDSAMYFCASRTSGASYEQYFGPGTRLTVT.